This TCR beta chain was recovered during a study of CXCR3-negative and CXCR3-positive naive CD8 T cells. In the study overall: Some 150 million TRB reads in total, about 1.5 +/- 0.3 million per library.

On this clonotype itself: Antigen unknown.

The libraries of TRB cDNA were prepared using 5' RACE with UMI labels. TCRdb re-analyzed the 5' RACE reads; it lists each CDR3 protein once, without DNA. The sample has approximately 100,000 distinct CDR3 sequences. Whole-study results and caveats: Diversity proved comparably high across both naive subsets and much lower in memory CD8+ cells. Naive cells that were CXCR3-positive had more hydrophobic TRB CDR3s (compared with CXCR3-negative naive cells). The naive subsets expressed comparable surface CD5, and the authors inferred TCR strength from TRB CDR3 properties.

The CDR3 consists of 14 residues. Sequenced material: naive CXCR3+ CD8+ T cells from blood. Subset denoted: CD45RO-CCR7+CD27+CD95- naive CD8+ T cells expressing CXCR3 (TNR3+). The sequence was collected from a human donor in good health. Some clones in this sample may be carry-over from other donors' samples. The V gene is TRBV21-1, the J gene TRBJ1-5; TCRdb's D gene call, TRBD1, goes unchecked for lack of DNA. TRBV21-1 is termed a pseudogene. CDR3 sequence reads: CASTTSQANQPQHF.